This T cell receptor (beta chain) comes out of a study of T cell changes during pregnancy in multiple sclerosis. V lost 4 bases, J lost 9 bases, and 9 bases lay in between. CDR3 length: 11 amino acids. Germline V lookup: CDR1 MNHEY, CDR2 SMNVEV (reference sequence). Assay: immunoSEQ multiplex PCR; the TCRdb copy retains only in-frame clones and omits some. The table includes 40,000 or so clones, about 90% detected once. Source: CD4+ T cells from peripheral blood mononuclear cells, taken in the third trimester of pregnancy. The origin of this receptor is a female donor in good health, enrolled as a control in a pregnancy study. This chain links TRBV27 with TRBJ1-1, with a tentative D call TRBD1 (6 bases). CDR3 loop: CASSSQGKAFF. The CDR3 DNA sequence: TGTGCCAGCAGTTCTCAGGGGAAAGCTTTCTTT.